This entry concerns a single T cell receptor (beta chain). Antigen: not known. Each gene name is a mouse one. The read stops 4 residues short of the end of the CDR3; the missing end is completed from the germline J gene. The data are from a study of CD8+ T cells in alopecia areata. Across the study: Skin grafts from roughly 6-12-month-old C3H/HeJ donors with spontaneous alopecia were placed on approximately 6-11-week-old female C3H/HeJ mice.

Extraction and reverse transcription of RNA yielded cDNA as the sequencing template. The table came from immunoSEQ multiplex PCR; TCRdb's copy has only in-frame clones and leaves some out. The repertoire consists of roughly 120,000 clones, none detected only once. The CDR3 has 12 residues. Germline values: CDR1 FNHDT, CDR2 SITEND (reference sequence). Study-wide findings and caveats: The study also sequences resident alphabeta T cells of normal skin in scalp samples. Clonality was higher in lesional than normal scalp, especially in alopecia totalis/universalis.

This receptor was identified in a C3H/HeJ mouse with alopecia areata. Strain haplotype (MHC): H2-k. Sequenced sample: lesional skin. The chain carries TRBV19 and TRBJ1-1; the D is unclear. The CDR3 sequence: CASSSNRKEVFF. The CDR3 bases that were read are TGTGCCAGCAGTTCAAACAGAAAA.